Given below is one TCR beta chain in context. This CDR3 region has 14 residues. After removal of 5 bases from V and 6 bases from J, the junction contained 6 bases not matched to a gene. CDR1 is MDHEN, CDR2 SYDVKM, per germline. This entry belongs to a study of T cell clones after liver transplantation. Study overall: A pre-transplant mixed lymphocyte reaction with TCRbeta sequencing defined graft-donor-reactive clones followed in post-transplant blood. Pre-transplant mixed lymphocyte reactions yielded third-party-reactive TCRbeta sequences as comparators for graft-donor-reactive sequences.

Clones were sequenced by immunoSEQ multiplex PCR, and TCRdb holds only the in-frame ones, with some missing. The profile shows roughly 67,000 clones, 92% of them singletons. This clonotype was obtained from a human patient who received a liver transplant. Some T cells may be provided by the graft donor. The chain couples TRBV28 to TRBJ1-3; 8 nucleotides match TRBD1. Source: CD4+ T cells from blood, taken roughly 26 months after liver transplant. In nucleotides, the CDR3 is TGTGCCAGCAGTCTAAGGACAGGGATAAACACCATATATTTT. Translation: CASSLRTGINTIYF.